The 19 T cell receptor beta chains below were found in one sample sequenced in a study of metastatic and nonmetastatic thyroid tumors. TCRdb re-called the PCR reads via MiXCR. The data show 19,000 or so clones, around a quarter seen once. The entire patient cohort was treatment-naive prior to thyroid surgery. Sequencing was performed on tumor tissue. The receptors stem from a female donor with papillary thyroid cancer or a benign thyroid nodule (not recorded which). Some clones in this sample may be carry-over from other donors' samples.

DNA for the CDR3: TGTGCCTGGGTGGCTAGCGGAACCTACGAGCAGTACTTC. Protein product: CAWVASGTYEQYF. The V and J genes are TRBV30 and TRBJ2-7, with 7 bases lining up with TRBD2. CDR3 size: 13 residues. Looked up from germline, CDR1 is GTSNPN and CDR2 is SVGIG (reference sequence). The V gene end was trimmed by 5 bases and the J gene end by 2 bases; junction bases not matched to a gene: 6. Looking up the rest from reference TRBV30 and TRBJ2-7 gives the full variable domain: SQTIHQWPATLVQPVGSPLSLECTVEGTSNPNLYWYRQAAGRGLQLLFYSVGIGQISSEVPQNLSASRPQDRQFILSSKKLLLSDSGFYLCAWVASGTYEQYFGPGTRLTVT.

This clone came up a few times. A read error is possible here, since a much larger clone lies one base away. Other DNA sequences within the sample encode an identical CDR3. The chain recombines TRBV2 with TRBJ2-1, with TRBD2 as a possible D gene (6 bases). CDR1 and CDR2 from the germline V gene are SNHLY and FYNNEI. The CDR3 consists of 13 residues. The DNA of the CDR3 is TGCGCCAGTTTCCTAGGAGGGTTGAATGAGCAGTTCTTC. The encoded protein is CASFLGGLNEQFF.

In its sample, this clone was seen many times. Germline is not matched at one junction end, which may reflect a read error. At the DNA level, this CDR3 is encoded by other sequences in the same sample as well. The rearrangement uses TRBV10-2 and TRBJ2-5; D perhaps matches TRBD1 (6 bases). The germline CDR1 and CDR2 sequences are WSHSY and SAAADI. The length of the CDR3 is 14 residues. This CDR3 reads CASTVDSFVETQYF. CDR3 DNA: TGCGCCAGCACCGTGGACAGCTTTGTAGAGACCCAATACTTC.

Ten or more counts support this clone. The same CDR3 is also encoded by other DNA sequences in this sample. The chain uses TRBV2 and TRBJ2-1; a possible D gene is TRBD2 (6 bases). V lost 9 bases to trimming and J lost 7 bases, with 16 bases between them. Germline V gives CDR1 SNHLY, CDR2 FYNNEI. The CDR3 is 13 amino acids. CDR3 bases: TGTGCCAGTTTCCTAGGAGGGTTGAATGAGCAGTTCTTC. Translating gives CASFLGGLNEQFF.

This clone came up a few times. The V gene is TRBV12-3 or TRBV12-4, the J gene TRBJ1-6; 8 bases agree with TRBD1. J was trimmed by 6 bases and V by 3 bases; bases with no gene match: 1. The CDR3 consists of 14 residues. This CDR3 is CASSLTGVNSPLHF. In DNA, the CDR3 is TGTGCCAGCAGTTTGACAGGGGTTAATTCACCCCTCCACTTT.

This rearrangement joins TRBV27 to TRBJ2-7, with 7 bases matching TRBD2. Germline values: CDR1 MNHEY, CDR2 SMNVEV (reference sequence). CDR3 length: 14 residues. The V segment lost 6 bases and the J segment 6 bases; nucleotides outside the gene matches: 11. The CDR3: CASSRTGTTREQYF. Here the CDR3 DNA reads TGTGCCAGCAGCCGTACCGGGACTACTCGCGAGCAGTACTTC.

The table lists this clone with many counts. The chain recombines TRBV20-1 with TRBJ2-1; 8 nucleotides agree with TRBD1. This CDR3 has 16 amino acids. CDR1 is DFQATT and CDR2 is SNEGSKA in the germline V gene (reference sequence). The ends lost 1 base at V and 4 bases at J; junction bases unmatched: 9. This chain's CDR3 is CSARGETGQEYNEQFF. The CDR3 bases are TGCAGTGCTAGAGGGGAGACGGGACAGGAGTACAATGAGCAGTTCTTC.

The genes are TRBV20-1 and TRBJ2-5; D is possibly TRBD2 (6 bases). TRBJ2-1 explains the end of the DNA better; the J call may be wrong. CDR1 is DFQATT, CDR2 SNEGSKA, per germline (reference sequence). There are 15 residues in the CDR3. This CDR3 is CSARELARSYNEQFF. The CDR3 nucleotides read TGCAGTGCTAGAGAACTAGCCAGGAGCTACAATGAGCAGTTCTTC.

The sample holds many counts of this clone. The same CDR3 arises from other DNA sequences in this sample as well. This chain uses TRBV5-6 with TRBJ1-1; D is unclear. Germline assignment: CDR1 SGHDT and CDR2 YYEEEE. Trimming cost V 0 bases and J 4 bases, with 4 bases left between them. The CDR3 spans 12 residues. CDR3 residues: CASSLEGTEAFF. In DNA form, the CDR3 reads TGTGCCAGCAGCTTGGAAGGCACTGAAGCTTTCTTT.

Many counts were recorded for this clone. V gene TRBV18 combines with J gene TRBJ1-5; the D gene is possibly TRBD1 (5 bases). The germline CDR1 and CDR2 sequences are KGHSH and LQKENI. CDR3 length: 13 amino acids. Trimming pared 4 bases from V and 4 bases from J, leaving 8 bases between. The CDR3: CASSQDKNQPQHF. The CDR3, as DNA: TGTGCCAGCTCACAGGACAAGAATCAGCCCCAGCATTTT.

In DNA form, the CDR3 reads TGTGCCAGCAGCCCCAAAGGGGCGCCGGACACTGAAGCTTTCTTT. This encodes CASSPKGAPDTEAFF. The chain joins TRBV7-9 to TRBJ1-1; possibly TRBD1 for D (5 bases). Germline CDR1 is SEHNR and CDR2 is FQNEAQ (reference sequence). The CDR3 loop spans 15 amino acids. Trimming stripped 5 bases from V and 3 bases from J, with 16 bases between. Filled out from reference TRBV7-9 and TRBJ1-1, the complete variable domain reads DTGVSQNPRHKITKRGQNVTFRCDPISEHNRLYWYRQTLGQGPEFLTYFQNEAQLEKSRLLSDRFSAERPKGSFSTLEIQRTEQGDSAMYLCASSPKGAPDTEAFFGQGTRLTVV.

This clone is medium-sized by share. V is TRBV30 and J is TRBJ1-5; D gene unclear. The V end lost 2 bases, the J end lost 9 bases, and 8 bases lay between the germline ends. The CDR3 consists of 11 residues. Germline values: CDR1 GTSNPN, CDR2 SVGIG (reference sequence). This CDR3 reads CAWSFGGPQHF. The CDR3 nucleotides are TGTGCCTGGAGTTTTGGTGGGCCCCAGCATTTT.

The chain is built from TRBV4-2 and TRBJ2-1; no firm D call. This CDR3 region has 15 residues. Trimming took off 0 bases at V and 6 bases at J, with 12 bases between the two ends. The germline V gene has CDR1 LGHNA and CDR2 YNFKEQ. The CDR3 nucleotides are TGTGCCAGCAGCCAAGAACATTGGGGTATCAATGAGCAGTTCTTC. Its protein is CASSQEHWGINEQFF.

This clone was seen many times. The CDR3 region is CASSPLGQVLAKNIQYF. CDR3 bases: TGTGCCAGCAGCCCCCTAGGACAGGTTCTAGCCAAAAACATTCAGTACTTC. The chain uses TRBV5-8 and TRBJ2-4; the match to TRBD1 covers 7 bases. The junction had 10 bases not matched to a gene; V was cut back by 4 bases and J by 0 bases. The CDR3 is 17 residues long. CDR1 is SGHTS and CDR2 is YDEGEE in the germline V gene.

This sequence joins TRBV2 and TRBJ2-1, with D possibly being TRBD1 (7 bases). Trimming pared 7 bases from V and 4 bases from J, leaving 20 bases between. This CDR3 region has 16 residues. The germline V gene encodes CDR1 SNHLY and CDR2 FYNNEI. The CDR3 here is CASKQQGSGVYNEQFF. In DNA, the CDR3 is TGTGCCAGCAAACAACAGGGGTCGGGGGTTTACAATGAGCAGTTCTTC.

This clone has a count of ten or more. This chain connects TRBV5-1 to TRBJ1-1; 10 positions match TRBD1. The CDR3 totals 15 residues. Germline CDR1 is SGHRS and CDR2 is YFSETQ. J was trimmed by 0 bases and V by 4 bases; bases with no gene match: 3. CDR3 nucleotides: TGCGCCAGCAGCCCGGGACAGGGGTTGAACACTGAAGCTTTCTTT. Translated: CASSPGQGLNTEAFF. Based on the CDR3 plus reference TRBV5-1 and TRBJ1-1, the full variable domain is KAGVTQTPRYLIKTRGQQVTLSCSPISGHRSVSWYQQTPGQGLQFLFEYFSETQRNKGNFPGRFSGRQFSNSRSEMNVSTLELGDSALYLCASSPGQGLNTEAFFGQGTRLTVV.

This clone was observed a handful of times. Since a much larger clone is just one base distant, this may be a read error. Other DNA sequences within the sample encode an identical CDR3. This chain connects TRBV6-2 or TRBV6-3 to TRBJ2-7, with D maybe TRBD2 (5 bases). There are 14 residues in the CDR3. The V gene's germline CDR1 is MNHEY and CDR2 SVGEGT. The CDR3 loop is CASKGWVSSDEQYF. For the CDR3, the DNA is TGCGCCAGCAAAGGGTGGGTGAGTAGCGACGAGCAGTACTTC.

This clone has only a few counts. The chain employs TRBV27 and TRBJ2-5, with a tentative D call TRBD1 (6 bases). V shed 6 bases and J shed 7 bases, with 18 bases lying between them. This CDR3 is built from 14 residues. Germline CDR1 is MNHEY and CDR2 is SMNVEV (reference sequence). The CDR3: CASRGASQGLTQYF. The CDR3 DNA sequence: TGTGCCAGCAGAGGGGCTTCGCAGGGGTTGACCCAGTACTTC.

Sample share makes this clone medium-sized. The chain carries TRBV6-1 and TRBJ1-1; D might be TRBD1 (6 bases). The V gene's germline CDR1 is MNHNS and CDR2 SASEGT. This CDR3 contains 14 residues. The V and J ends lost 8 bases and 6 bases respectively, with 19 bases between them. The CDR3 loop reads CASRGFMGAAEAFF. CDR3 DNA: TGTGCCAGCCGAGGATTTATGGGGGCGGCTGAAGCTTTCTTT.